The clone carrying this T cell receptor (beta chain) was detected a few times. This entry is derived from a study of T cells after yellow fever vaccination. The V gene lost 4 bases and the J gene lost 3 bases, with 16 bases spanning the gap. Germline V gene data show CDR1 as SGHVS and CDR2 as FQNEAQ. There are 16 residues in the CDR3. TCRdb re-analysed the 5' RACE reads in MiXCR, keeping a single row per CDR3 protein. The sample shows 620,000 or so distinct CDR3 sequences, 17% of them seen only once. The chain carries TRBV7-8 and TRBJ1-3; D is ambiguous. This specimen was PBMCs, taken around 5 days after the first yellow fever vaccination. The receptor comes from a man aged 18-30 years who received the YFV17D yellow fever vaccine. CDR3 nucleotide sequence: TGTGCCAGCAGCTACACTCTGGGAGGTTTTGGAAACACCATATATTTT. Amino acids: CASSYTLGGFGNTIYF.